Listed below are T cell receptor beta chains from one sample, sequenced in a study of OX40 agonist ivuxolimab in advanced cancers. Profiling relied on immunoSEQ multiplex PCR, and the TCRdb table lists in-frame clones only, not all of them. The repertoire includes 9,500 to 15,000 clones, approximately 78% of them detected once, and about 14% sits in the top ten. This specimen was CD4+ or CD8+ T cells sorted from blood, taken in a trial of the OX40 agonist ivuxolimab. Every receptor here comes from an adult with an advanced solid tumor such as melanoma, head and neck, liver or kidney cancer. The CDR3 runs from the conserved cysteine through the conserved F or W. The order of the fields is J gene, D gene, clone size, V gene, CDR3 protein, CDR3 DNA. D genes are given only for firm matches. Part of the rows lack a size; the others show once, few, many or a class for expanded clones.

J gene: TRBJ1-2; D gene: .; clone size: .; V gene: TRBV6-9; CDR3 protein: CASSYLPASDGYTF; CDR3 DNA: TGTGCCAGCAGTTACCTCCCAGCAAGTGATGGCTACACCTTC
J gene: TRBJ1-2; D gene: TRBD1; clone size: hyperexpanded; V gene: TRBV6-5; CDR3 protein: CASSYATGTAGGYTF; CDR3 DNA: TGTGCCAGCAGTTACGCGACCGGGACAGCGGGTGGCTACACCTTC
J gene: TRBJ1-2; D gene: .; clone size: .; V gene: TRBV2; CDR3 protein: CASSERAGVGYTF; CDR3 DNA: TGTGCCAGCAGTGAGAGGGCAGGGGTTGGCTACACCTTC
J gene: TRBJ2-1; D gene: TRBD2; clone size: .; V gene: TRBV2; CDR3 protein: CASTGLAIRASEQFF; CDR3 DNA: TGTGCCAGCACAGGACTAGCGATCAGAGCGAGTGAGCAGTTCTTC
J gene: TRBJ2-2; D gene: .; clone size: .; V gene: TRBV7-9; CDR3 protein: CASSLVGRGRIGELFF; CDR3 DNA: TGTGCCAGCAGCTTAGTGGGACGGGGGCGGATCGGGGAGCTGTTTTTT
J gene: TRBJ2-1; D gene: .; clone size: large; V gene: TRBV19; CDR3 protein: CASSIVSSYNEQFF; CDR3 DNA: TGTGCCAGTAGTATTGTGAGCTCCTACAATGAGCAGTTCTTC
J gene: TRBJ2-7; D gene: .; clone size: .; V gene: TRBV11-1; CDR3 protein: CASSPTGTEQYF; CDR3 DNA: TGTGCCAGCAGCCCGACAGGAACCGAGCAGTACTTC
J gene: TRBJ1-2; D gene: .; clone size: .; V gene: TRBV10-3; CDR3 protein: CATRSIRSTDNSNYGYTF; CDR3 DNA: TGTGCCACCCGGAGTATTCGCTCGACAGACAACTCTAACTATGGCTACACCTTC
J gene: TRBJ1-2; D gene: .; clone size: .; V gene: TRBV25-1; CDR3 protein: CATWGYGYTF; CDR3 DNA: TGTGCCACCTGGGGCTATGGCTACACCTTC
J gene: TRBJ2-1; D gene: TRBD2; clone size: .; V gene: TRBV7-3; CDR3 protein: CASSPTGAGGVGEQFF; CDR3 DNA: TGTGCCAGCAGCCCGACCGGGGCGGGAGGAGTAGGTGAGCAGTTCTTC
J gene: TRBJ2-7; D gene: .; clone size: few; V gene: TRBV4-3; CDR3 protein: CASSPAVGGSYEQYF; CDR3 DNA: TGCGCCAGCAGCCCCGCCGTGGGGGGCTCCTACGAGCAGTACTTC
J gene: TRBJ2-3; D gene: .; clone size: .; V gene: TRBV5-6; CDR3 protein: CASSLGGGTQYF; CDR3 DNA: TGTGCCAGCAGCTTGGGTGGGGGTACGCAGTATTTT
J gene: TRBJ1-3; D gene: .; clone size: once; V gene: TRBV28; CDR3 protein: CASSPPQDFLDTIYF; CDR3 DNA: TGTGCCAGCAGCCCCCCTCAGGACTTCTTAGACACCATATATTTT
J gene: TRBJ2-1; D gene: .; clone size: .; V gene: TRBV27; CDR3 protein: CASSLVSLPDEQFF; CDR3 DNA: TGTGCCAGCAGTTTGGTCTCGTTACCCGATGAGCAGTTCTTC
J gene: TRBJ2-1; D gene: .; clone size: .; V gene: TRBV27; CDR3 protein: CASSLTLSSYNEQFF; CDR3 DNA: TGTGCCAGCAGTTTAACCCTGAGCTCCTACAATGAGCAGTTCTTC
J gene: TRBJ2-1; D gene: TRBD1; clone size: .; V gene: TRBV28; CDR3 protein: CASSLTYRGPYNEQFF; CDR3 DNA: TGTGCCAGCAGTTTAACGTACAGGGGTCCCTACAATGAGCAGTTCTTC
J gene: TRBJ2-1; D gene: TRBD2; clone size: .; V gene: TRBV28; CDR3 protein: CASSFILLAGGPGNEQFF; CDR3 DNA: TGTGCCAGCAGTTTTATCCTCCTAGCGGGAGGGCCTGGCAATGAGCAGTTCTTC
J gene: TRBJ2-5; D gene: .; clone size: .; V gene: TRBV6-5; CDR3 protein: CASGDGLQETQYF; CDR3 DNA: TGTGCCAGCGGGGACGGCCTGCAAGAGACCCAGTACTTC
J gene: TRBJ2-3; D gene: .; clone size: .; V gene: TRBV7-9; CDR3 protein: CASFVPATDTQYF; CDR3 DNA: TGTGCCAGCTTCGTGCCCGCGACAGATACGCAGTATTTT
J gene: TRBJ2-7; D gene: .; clone size: .; V gene: TRBV7-9; CDR3 protein: CASSPIWTSSYEQYF; CDR3 DNA: TGTGCCAGCAGCCCGATTTGGACAAGCTCCTACGAGCAGTACTTC
J gene: TRBJ2-5; D gene: TRBD1; clone size: .; V gene: TRBV11-3; CDR3 protein: CASSRSPATGEETQYF; CDR3 DNA: TGTGCCAGCAGCCGCTCCCCGGCGACAGGGGAAGAGACCCAGTACTTC
J gene: TRBJ2-7; D gene: TRBD1; clone size: .; V gene: TRBV9; CDR3 protein: CASSVGQGAREQYF; CDR3 DNA: TGTGCCAGCAGCGTAGGACAGGGGGCTCGCGAGCAGTACTTC
J gene: TRBJ1-1; D gene: .; clone size: .; V gene: TRBV5-1; CDR3 protein: CASSLNGRMNTEAFF; CDR3 DNA: TGCGCCAGCAGCTTGAACGGACGTATGAACACTGAAGCTTTCTTT
J gene: TRBJ2-7; D gene: .; clone size: .; V gene: TRBV4-1; CDR3 protein: CASSQDQSYEQYF; CDR3 DNA: TGCGCCAGCAGCCAAGATCAGTCCTACGAGCAGTACTTC
J gene: TRBJ2-1; D gene: .; clone size: once; V gene: TRBV6-5; CDR3 protein: CASSPGLSSYNEQFF; CDR3 DNA: TGTGCCAGCAGTCCTGGACTGAGCTCCTACAATGAGCAGTTCTTC
J gene: TRBJ2-1; D gene: .; clone size: .; V gene: TRBV7-9; CDR3 protein: CAIPGRARYEQFF; CDR3 DNA: TGTGCCATACCGGGCAGGGCGAGGTATGAGCAGTTCTTC
J gene: TRBJ2-2; D gene: .; clone size: .; V gene: TRBV19; CDR3 protein: CASSIGQGLGTGELFF; CDR3 DNA: TGTGCCAGTAGTATTGGGCAGGGATTGGGCACCGGGGAGCTGTTTTTT
J gene: TRBJ2-2; D gene: TRBD2; clone size: .; V gene: TRBV7-9; CDR3 protein: CASSQRGLAGPTNTGELFF; CDR3 DNA: TGTGCCAGCAGCCAGCGGGGACTAGCGGGACCAACGAACACCGGGGAGCTGTTTTTT
J gene: TRBJ2-3; D gene: .; clone size: .; V gene: TRBV7-9; CDR3 protein: CASSPGGGEGTDTQYF; CDR3 DNA: TGTGCCAGCAGCCCAGGGGGGGGAGAGGGCACAGATACGCAGTATTTT
J gene: TRBJ2-7; D gene: .; clone size: once; V gene: TRBV11-2; CDR3 protein: CASSQGAIYEQYF; CDR3 DNA: TGTGCCAGCAGCCAAGGAGCCATCTACGAGCAGTACTTC
J gene: TRBJ2-6; D gene: .; clone size: .; V gene: TRBV6-5; CDR3 protein: CASSYSGANVLTF; CDR3 DNA: TGTGCCAGCAGTTACTCTGGGGCCAACGTCCTGACTTTC
J gene: TRBJ2-5; D gene: .; clone size: .; V gene: TRBV5-8; CDR3 protein: CASTDAYQETQYF; CDR3 DNA: TGTGCCAGCACTGACGCGTACCAAGAGACCCAGTACTTC
J gene: TRBJ2-7; D gene: .; clone size: .; V gene: TRBV19; CDR3 protein: CASSDGGHPFYEQYF; CDR3 DNA: TGTGCCAGTAGCGACGGGGGGCACCCCTTCTACGAGCAGTACTTC
J gene: TRBJ1-4; D gene: .; clone size: .; V gene: TRBV7-8; CDR3 protein: CASSQNGNEKLFF; CDR3 DNA: TGTGCCAGCAGCCAAAACGGTAATGAAAAACTGTTTTTT
J gene: TRBJ2-7; D gene: .; clone size: .; V gene: TRBV7-2; CDR3 protein: CASSLPPGGAVYEQYF; CDR3 DNA: TGTGCCAGCAGCTTACCACCTGGAGGGGCAGTGTACGAGCAGTACTTC
J gene: TRBJ1-5; D gene: .; clone size: .; V gene: TRBV9; CDR3 protein: CASSVEWTGPQHF; CDR3 DNA: TGTGCCAGCAGCGTAGAGTGGACGGGGCCCCAGCATTTT
J gene: TRBJ2-5; D gene: TRBD1; clone size: .; V gene: TRBV7-9; CDR3 protein: CASSLRRGMSETQYF; CDR3 DNA: TGTGCCAGCAGCTTACGCAGGGGGATGTCGGAGACCCAGTACTTC
J gene: TRBJ2-1; D gene: .; clone size: .; V gene: TRBV11-3; CDR3 protein: CASSTSSYNEQFF; CDR3 DNA: TGTGCCAGCAGCACAAGCTCCTACAATGAGCAGTTCTTC
J gene: TRBJ1-5; D gene: .; clone size: .; V gene: TRBV6-5; CDR3 protein: CASSYSRGNQPQHF; CDR3 DNA: TGTGCCAGCAGTTACTCCAGGGGAAATCAGCCCCAGCATTTT
J gene: TRBJ2-7; D gene: .; clone size: .; V gene: TRBV5-4; CDR3 protein: CASSTNRDSYTYEQYF; CDR3 DNA: TGTGCCAGCAGCACGAATCGAGACAGTTACACCTACGAGCAGTACTTC
J gene: TRBJ1-2; D gene: .; clone size: .; V gene: TRBV6-6; CDR3 protein: CASSLQGNYGYTF; CDR3 DNA: TGTGCCAGCAGTCTCCAGGGAAACTATGGCTACACCTTC
J gene: TRBJ1-5; D gene: .; clone size: .; V gene: TRBV6-5; CDR3 protein: CASSYSGGNQPQHF; CDR3 DNA: TGTGCCAGCAGTTACTCCGGGGGTAATCAGCCCCAGCATTTT
J gene: TRBJ2-1; D gene: .; clone size: once; V gene: TRBV6-5; CDR3 protein: CASSTQGSKNEQFF; CDR3 DNA: TGTGCCAGCAGTACACAGGGTTCAAAGAATGAGCAGTTCTTC
J gene: TRBJ2-7; D gene: TRBD1; clone size: .; V gene: TRBV2; CDR3 protein: CASSDGQVNYEQYF; CDR3 DNA: TGTGCCAGCAGTGACGGACAGGTTAACTACGAGCAGTACTTC
J gene: TRBJ1-2; D gene: .; clone size: .; V gene: TRBV19; CDR3 protein: CASSFQGMEGYTF; CDR3 DNA: TGTGCCAGTAGTTTTCAGGGAATGGAGGGCTACACCTTC
J gene: TRBJ2-1; D gene: .; clone size: .; V gene: TRBV9; CDR3 protein: CASSGGLPYNEQFF; CDR3 DNA: TGTGCCAGCAGCGGGGGACTGCCGTACAATGAGCAGTTCTTC
J gene: TRBJ1-1; D gene: .; clone size: large; V gene: TRBV6-5; CDR3 protein: CASSYSKGTEAFF; CDR3 DNA: TGTGCCAGCAGTTACTCGAAGGGCACTGAAGCTTTCTTT
J gene: TRBJ2-7; D gene: .; clone size: few; V gene: TRBV6-1; CDR3 protein: CASRRPYEQYF; CDR3 DNA: TGTGCCAGCAGGAGGCCCTACGAGCAGTACTTC
J gene: TRBJ2-3; D gene: TRBD2; clone size: once; V gene: TRBV28; CDR3 protein: CASSPPAGRWTDTQYF; CDR3 DNA: TGTGCCAGCAGTCCCCCAGCGGGACGCTGGACAGATACGCAGTATTTT
J gene: TRBJ2-1; D gene: .; clone size: few; V gene: TRBV19; CDR3 protein: CASSPSQVYNEQFF; CDR3 DNA: TGTGCCAGTAGCCCATCACAGGTATACAATGAGCAGTTCTTC
J gene: TRBJ1-4; D gene: .; clone size: .; V gene: TRBV9; CDR3 protein: CASSVETGNNEKLFF; CDR3 DNA: TGTGCCAGCAGCGTAGAAACAGGGAATAATGAAAAACTGTTTTTT
J gene: TRBJ2-1; D gene: .; clone size: .; V gene: TRBV27; CDR3 protein: CASSFMGAYNEQFF; CDR3 DNA: TGTGCCAGCAGTTTTATGGGAGCATACAATGAGCAGTTCTTC
J gene: TRBJ1-5; D gene: TRBD1; clone size: .; V gene: TRBV15; CDR3 protein: CATSNRDSQHF; CDR3 DNA: TGTGCCACCAGCAACCGGGACAGCCAACATTTT
J gene: TRBJ2-3; D gene: .; clone size: .; V gene: TRBV19; CDR3 protein: CASSIGGTSTDTQYF; CDR3 DNA: TGTGCCAGTAGTATCGGCGGCACTAGCACAGATACGCAGTATTTT
J gene: TRBJ2-7; D gene: .; clone size: .; V gene: TRBV25-1; CDR3 protein: CASSGAGPWNEQYF; CDR3 DNA: TGTGCCAGCAGTGGTGCGGGACCCTGGAACGAGCAGTACTTC
J gene: TRBJ2-1; D gene: TRBD2; clone size: .; V gene: TRBV16; CDR3 protein: CASSQSSLAGSSYNEQFF; CDR3 DNA: TGTGCCAGCAGCCAATCCTCCCTAGCGGGGAGCTCCTACAATGAGCAGTTCTTC
J gene: TRBJ1-1; D gene: .; clone size: once; V gene: TRBV7-9; CDR3 protein: CASSLVQGSMNTEAFF; CDR3 DNA: TGTGCCAGCAGCTTAGTCCAGGGAAGCATGAACACTGAAGCTTTCTTT